The T cell receptor beta chain under discussion was sequenced for a study of T-cell memory formation after mild COVID-19. Whole-study findings and limits: The study detected some responding clones in pre-infection memory, suggesting cross-reactive memory joined. While clones contracting from day 15 to 85 were balanced between CD4 and CD8, later expanders leaned CD4+.

TCRdb used MiXCR to reprocess the 5' RACE reads, holding one entry per CDR3 protein. The table lists around 250,000 distinct CDR3 sequences, 15% to 20% of them singletons. Many counts were recorded for this clonotype. What it binds is unknown. This TCR was recovered from a man between 18 and 29 years old who had mild COVID-19 (a few samples of this study predate the infection). Cell type and time point are not known. Sample: PBMCs or a T cell subset sorted from them (not recorded which).

The DNA for the CDR3 is TGCAGTGCTAGGTCTGGCAGCTCTGGGGCCAACGTCCTGACTTTC. It translates to CSARSGSSGANVLTF. The J gene is TRBJ2-6, the V gene TRBV20-1; D gene unclear. Germline V gives CDR1 DFQATT, CDR2 SNEGSKA (reference sequence). The V gene lost 3 bases and the J gene lost 0 bases, with 9 bases spanning the gap. The CDR3 runs 15 residues.